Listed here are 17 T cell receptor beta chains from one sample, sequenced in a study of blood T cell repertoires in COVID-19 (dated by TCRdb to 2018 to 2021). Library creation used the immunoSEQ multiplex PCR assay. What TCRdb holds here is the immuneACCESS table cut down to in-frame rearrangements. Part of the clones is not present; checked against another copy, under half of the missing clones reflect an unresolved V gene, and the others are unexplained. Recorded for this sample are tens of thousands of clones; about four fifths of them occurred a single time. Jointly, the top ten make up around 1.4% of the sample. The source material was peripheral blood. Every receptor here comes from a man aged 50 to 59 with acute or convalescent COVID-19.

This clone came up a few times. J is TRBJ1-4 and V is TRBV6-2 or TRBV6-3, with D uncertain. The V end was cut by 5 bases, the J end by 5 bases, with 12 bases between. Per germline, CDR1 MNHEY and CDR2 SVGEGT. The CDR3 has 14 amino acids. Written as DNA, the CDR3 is TGTGCCAGCAGTAACCGGGTCCTAAATGAAAAACTGTTTTTT. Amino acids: CASSNRVLNEKLFF.

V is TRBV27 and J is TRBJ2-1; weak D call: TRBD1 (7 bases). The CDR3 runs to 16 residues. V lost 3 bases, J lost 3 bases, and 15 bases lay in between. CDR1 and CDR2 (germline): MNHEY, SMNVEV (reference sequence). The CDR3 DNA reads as TGTGCCAGCAGTTTGCAGGGGGGCGACTACTACAATGAGCAGTTCTTC. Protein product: CASSLQGGDYYNEQFF.

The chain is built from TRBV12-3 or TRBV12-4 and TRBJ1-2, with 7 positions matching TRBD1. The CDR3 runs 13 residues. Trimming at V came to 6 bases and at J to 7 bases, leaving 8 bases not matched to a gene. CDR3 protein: CASRPTGLSGYTF. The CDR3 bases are TGTGCCAGCAGGCCGACAGGGTTGAGTGGCTACACCTTC.

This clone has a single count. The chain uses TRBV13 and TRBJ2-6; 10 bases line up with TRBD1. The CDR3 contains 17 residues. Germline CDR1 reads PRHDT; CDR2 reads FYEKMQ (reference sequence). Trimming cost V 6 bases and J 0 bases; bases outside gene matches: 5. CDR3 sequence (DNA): TGTGCCAGCAGAAGACAGGGGGCAGGCTCTGGGGCCAACGTCCTGACTTTC. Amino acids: CASRRQGAGSGANVLTF.

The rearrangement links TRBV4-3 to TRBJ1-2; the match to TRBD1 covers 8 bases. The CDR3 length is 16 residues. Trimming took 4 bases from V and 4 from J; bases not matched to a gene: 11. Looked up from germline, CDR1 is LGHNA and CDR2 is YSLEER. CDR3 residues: CASSLAGQGLAYGYTF. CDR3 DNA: TGCGCCAGCAGCCTAGCCGGACAGGGCCTCGCCTATGGCTACACCTTC.

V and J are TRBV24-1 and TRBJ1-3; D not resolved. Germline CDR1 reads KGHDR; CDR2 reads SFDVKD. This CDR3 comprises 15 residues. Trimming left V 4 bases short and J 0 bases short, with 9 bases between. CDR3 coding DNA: TGTGCCACCAGTGACTATCCCCACTCTGGAAACACCATATATTTT. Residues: CATSDYPHSGNTIYF.

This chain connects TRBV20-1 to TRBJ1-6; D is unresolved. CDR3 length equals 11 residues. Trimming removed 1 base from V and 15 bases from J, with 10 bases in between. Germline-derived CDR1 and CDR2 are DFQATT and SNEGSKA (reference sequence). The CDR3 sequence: CSARVNSLLHF. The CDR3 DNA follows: TGCAGTGCTAGAGTAAACAGCCTCCTCCACTTT.

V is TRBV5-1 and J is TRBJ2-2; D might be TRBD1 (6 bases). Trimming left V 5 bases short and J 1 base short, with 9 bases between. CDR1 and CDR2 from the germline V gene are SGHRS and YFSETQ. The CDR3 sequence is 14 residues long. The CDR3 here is CASRMTGNTGELFF. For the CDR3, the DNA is TGCGCCAGCAGGATGACAGGGAACACCGGGGAGCTGTTTTTT.

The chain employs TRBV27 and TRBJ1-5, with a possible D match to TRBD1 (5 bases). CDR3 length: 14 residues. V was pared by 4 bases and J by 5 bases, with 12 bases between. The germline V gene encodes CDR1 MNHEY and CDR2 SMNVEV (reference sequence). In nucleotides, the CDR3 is TGTGCCAGCAGTTACTACGGGGGGTATCAGCCCCAGCATTTT. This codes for CASSYYGGYQPQHF.

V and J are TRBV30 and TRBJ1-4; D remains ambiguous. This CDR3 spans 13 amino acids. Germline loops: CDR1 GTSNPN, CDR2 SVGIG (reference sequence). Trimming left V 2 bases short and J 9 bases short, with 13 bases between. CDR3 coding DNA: TGTGCCTGGAGTCTCGAGGGCGATAAAAAACTGTTTTTT. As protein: CAWSLEGDKKLFF. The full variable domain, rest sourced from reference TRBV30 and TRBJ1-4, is SQTIHQWPATLVQPVGSPLSLECTVEGTSNPNLYWYRQAAGRGLQLLFYSVGIGQISSEVPQNLSASRPQDRQFILSSKKLLLSDSGFYLCAWSLEGDKKLFFGSGTQLSVL.

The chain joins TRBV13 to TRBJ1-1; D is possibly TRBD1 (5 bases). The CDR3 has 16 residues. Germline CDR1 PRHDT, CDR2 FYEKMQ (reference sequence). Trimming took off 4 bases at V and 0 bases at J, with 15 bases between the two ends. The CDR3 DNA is TGTGCCAGCAGCTCGCATTTGGGGGGGATGAACACTGAAGCTTTCTTT. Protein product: CASSSHLGGMNTEAFF.

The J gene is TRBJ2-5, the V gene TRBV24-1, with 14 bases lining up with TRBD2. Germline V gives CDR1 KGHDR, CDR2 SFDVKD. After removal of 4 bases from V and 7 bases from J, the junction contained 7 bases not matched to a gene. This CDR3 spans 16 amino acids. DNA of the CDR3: TGTGCCACCAGTGACCCGACTAGCGGGAGGGGGGTGACCCAGTACTTC. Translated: CATSDPTSGRGVTQYF.

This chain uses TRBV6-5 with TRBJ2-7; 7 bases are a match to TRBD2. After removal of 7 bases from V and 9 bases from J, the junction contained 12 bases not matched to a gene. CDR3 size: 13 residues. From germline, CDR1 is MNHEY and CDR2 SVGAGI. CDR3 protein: CASNSILGEGQYF. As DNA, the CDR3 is TGTGCCAGCAATTCTATACTAGGGGAGGGGCAGTACTTC.

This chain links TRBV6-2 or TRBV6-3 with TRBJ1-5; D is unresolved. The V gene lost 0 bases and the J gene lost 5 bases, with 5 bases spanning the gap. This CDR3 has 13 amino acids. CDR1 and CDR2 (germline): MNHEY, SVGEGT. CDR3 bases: TGTGCCAGCAGTTACTCGAGGCATCAGCCCCAGCATTTT. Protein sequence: CASSYSRHQPQHF.

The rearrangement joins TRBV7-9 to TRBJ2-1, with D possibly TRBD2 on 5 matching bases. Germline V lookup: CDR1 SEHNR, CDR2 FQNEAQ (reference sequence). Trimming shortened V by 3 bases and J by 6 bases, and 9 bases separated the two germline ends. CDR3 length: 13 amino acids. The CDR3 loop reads CASSFWGVNEQFF. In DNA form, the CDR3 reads TGTGCCAGCAGCTTTTGGGGAGTCAATGAGCAGTTCTTC.

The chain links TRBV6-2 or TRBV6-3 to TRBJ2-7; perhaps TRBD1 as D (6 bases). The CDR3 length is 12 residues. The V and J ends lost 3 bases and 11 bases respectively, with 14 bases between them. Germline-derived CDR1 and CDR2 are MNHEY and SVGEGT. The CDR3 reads CASSYLQGNKYF. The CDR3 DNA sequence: TGTGCCAGCAGTTATCTACAGGGTAATAAGTACTTC.

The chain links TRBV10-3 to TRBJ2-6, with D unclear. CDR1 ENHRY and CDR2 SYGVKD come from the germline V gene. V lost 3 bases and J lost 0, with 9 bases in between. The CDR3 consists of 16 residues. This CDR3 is CAISDPFSSGANVLTF. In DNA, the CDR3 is TGTGCCATCAGTGACCCTTTTAGCTCTGGGGCCAACGTCCTGACTTTC.